The 32 T cell receptor beta chains below come from one sample, sequenced in a study of early stage breast cancer tumors. Produced via immunoSEQ multiplex PCR; TCRdb's table is partial and in-frame only. The sample records 25,000 to 35,000 clones, 60% to 80% being singletons. The sample consisted of blood. These receptors were collected from a person aged 40 to 49 with breast cancer.

The chain combines TRBV28 with TRBJ2-3; 12 nucleotides agree with TRBD1. From germline, CDR1 is MDHEN and CDR2 SYDVKM. The CDR3 consists of 17 residues. The trim removed 2 bases at V and 3 bases at J, leaving 6 bases unmatched. As DNA, the CDR3 is TGTGCCAGCAGTTTAGGGACAGGGGGCGTTGTTACAGATACGCAGTATTTT. Residues: CASSLGTGGVVTDTQYF.

V and J are TRBV20-1 and TRBJ1-1; D uncertain. The CDR3 is made up of 8 amino acids. Germline V gene sequence: CDR1 DFQATT, CDR2 SNEGSKA (reference sequence). The V and J ends lost 8 bases and 14 bases respectively, with 12 bases between them. The CDR3 nucleotides are TGCAGTCCCGGCGGGCGCTTCTTT. Its protein product is CSPGGRFF.

CDR3 residues: CASSRGLAALGTDTQYF. CDR3 sequence (DNA): TGCGCCAGCAGCCGCGGACTAGCGGCACTAGGCACAGATACGCAGTATTTT. The chain recombines TRBV4-3 with TRBJ2-3, with 10 bases that match TRBD2. The CDR3 sequence is 17 residues long. Germline V lookup: CDR1 LGHNA, CDR2 YSLEER. V was pared by 4 bases and J by 1 base, with 8 bases of the junction left unmatched.

The rearrangement uses TRBV6-6 and TRBJ1-3; possible D gene TRBD1, 5 bases. The V and J ends lost 6 bases and 2 bases respectively, with 11 bases between them. CDR1 and CDR2 from the germline V gene are MNHNY and SVGAGI (reference sequence). The CDR3 is made up of 14 amino acids. DNA for the CDR3: TGTGCCAGCAGCCAGGACATAACTGGAAACACCATATATTTT. Translation gives CASSQDITGNTIYF.

The rearrangement links TRBV29-1 to TRBJ2-7; D might be TRBD1 (7 bases). Per the germline V gene, CDR1 is SQVTM and CDR2 is ANQGSEA. The V and J ends lost 5 bases and 4 bases respectively, with 18 bases between them. This CDR3 has 14 residues. The CDR3 loop reads CSVYSGQDYYEQYF. In DNA form, the CDR3 reads TGCAGCGTTTACTCCGGACAGGACTATTACGAGCAGTACTTC.

This sequence joins TRBV6-6 and TRBJ2-2; 10 bases fit TRBD2. V dropped 8 bases and J dropped 7; count of bases not matched to a gene: 7. CDR3 length: 14 amino acids. Germline loops: CDR1 MNHNY, CDR2 SVGAGI (reference sequence). The chain's CDR3 is CASLPSGRVGELFF. In nucleotides, the CDR3 is TGTGCCAGCTTGCCTAGCGGGAGAGTCGGGGAGCTGTTTTTT.

This clone was seen only a few times. This chain links TRBV7-9 with TRBJ2-7, with D perhaps TRBD2 (5 bases). Germline CDR1 is SEHNR and CDR2 is FQNEAQ (reference sequence). Trimming stripped 4 bases from V and 2 bases from J, with 15 bases between. The CDR3 has 15 residues. CDR3 bases: TGTGCCAGCAGCTCAGACCGGACTTCGACCTACGAGCAGTACTTC. This encodes CASSSDRTSTYEQYF.

The V gene is TRBV10-3, the J gene TRBJ2-6; D call uncertain. The ends were cut back, 5 bases at V and 0 bases at J, with 5 bases in the middle. The CDR3 is 14 residues long. CDR1 and CDR2 (germline): ENHRY, SYGVKD. CDR3 nucleotides: TGTGCCATCAGTAAAGACTCTGGGGCCAACGTCCTGACTTTC. Protein: CAISKDSGANVLTF.

The V and J genes are TRBV7-2 and TRBJ1-1; possible D gene TRBD1, 5 bases. Trimming pared 4 bases from V and 2 bases from J, leaving 14 bases between. This CDR3 contains 15 residues. Germline lookup yields CDR1 SGHTA and CDR2 FQGNSA. The CDR3 region is CASSSTGTYNTEAFF. Here the CDR3 DNA reads TGTGCCAGCAGCTCGACCGGGACTTACAACACTGAAGCTTTCTTT.

The table lists this clone with a few counts. The rearrangement uses TRBV6-6 and TRBJ1-5; 8 nucleotides agree with TRBD1. The V gene's germline CDR1 is MNHNY and CDR2 SVGAGI (reference sequence). The CDR3 is made up of 14 amino acids. The trim removed 6 bases at V and 6 bases at J, leaving 7 bases unmatched. The CDR3: CASSLGQGSQPQHF. The CDR3 DNA is TGTGCCAGCAGCCTCGGACAGGGTAGTCAGCCCCAGCATTTT.

The chain uses TRBV18 and TRBJ1-2; D may be TRBD1 (6 bases). Germline V lookup: CDR1 KGHSH, CDR2 LQKENI. Trimming shortened V by 5 bases and J by 14 bases, and 18 bases separated the two germline ends. The CDR3 is 12 residues long. The CDR3 coding sequence is TGTGCCAGCTCATTAAACCGGGACACCCTGACCTTC. Amino acid sequence: CASSLNRDTLTF.

The V and J genes are TRBV7-2 and TRBJ2-2; a weak D match, TRBD2 (5 bases). CDR1 SGHTA and CDR2 FQGNSA come from the germline V gene. The CDR3 covers 16 residues. V was cut by 2 bases and J by 1 base, with 11 bases left in between. CDR3 coding DNA: TGTGCCAGCAGCTTACTGGCGGGCCTGAACACCGGGGAGCTGTTTTTT. Translating gives CASSLLAGLNTGELFF.

V and J are TRBV5-4 and TRBJ2-3, with D possibly being TRBD2 (5 bases). Trimming took off 5 bases at V and 7 bases at J, with 14 bases between the two ends. There are 13 residues in the CDR3. Germline assignment: CDR1 SGHNT and CDR2 YYREEE (reference sequence). The CDR3 region is CASRPPGEHTQYF. CDR3 coding DNA: TGTGCCAGCAGACCACCTGGGGAGCATACGCAGTATTTT.

The J gene is TRBJ2-1, the V gene TRBV11-3; D may be TRBD1 or TRBD2 (5 bases each). The V gene lost 3 bases and the J gene lost 11 bases, with 14 bases spanning the gap. The CDR3 runs to 13 residues. CDR1 is SGHNT, CDR2 YENEEA, per germline. CDR3 coding DNA: TGTGCCAGCAGCTTCGCCCCCCCGGGACAGCAGTTCTTC. Residues: CASSFAPPGQQFF.

The J gene is TRBJ2-1, the V gene TRBV14; TRBD2 matches 10 bases. CDR1 SGHDN and CDR2 FVKESK come from the germline V gene. J was trimmed by 4 bases and V by 4 bases; bases with no gene match: 7. The CDR3 runs to 16 residues. The DNA for the CDR3 is TGTGCCAGCAGCCGCCTCGGACTAGCGGTTTACAATGAGCAGTTCTTC. This encodes CASSRLGLAVYNEQFF.

The rearrangement joins TRBV18 to TRBJ2-2, with D perhaps TRBD2 (6 bases). Germline V CDR1 and CDR2: KGHSH, LQKENI. Trimming shortened V by 4 bases and J by 0 bases, and 9 bases separated the two germline ends. The CDR3 contains 15 residues. The DNA of the CDR3 is TGTGCCAGCTCACGGACTACGTCGAACACCGGGGAGCTGTTTTTT. It translates to CASSRTTSNTGELFF.

V and J are TRBV25-1 and TRBJ1-4; the D is unclear. The V end lost 7 bases, the J end lost 8 bases, and 17 bases lay between the germline ends. This CDR3 comprises 14 residues. Looked up from germline, CDR1 is MGHDK and CDR2 is SYGVNS. The DNA of the CDR3 is TGTGCCAGCACTACAGAAAACCCTGGGGAAAAACTGTTTTTT. The encoded protein is CASTTENPGEKLFF.

The chain employs TRBV10-3 and TRBJ1-5, with TRBD1 identical over 8 bases. The trim removed 6 bases at V and 2 bases at J, leaving 9 bases unmatched. Germline CDR1 ENHRY, CDR2 SYGVKD. The CDR3 spans 16 residues. As DNA, the CDR3 is TGTGCCATCAGCACAGAGCCGGGACAGGGCAATCAGCCCCAGCATTTT. Residues: CAISTEPGQGNQPQHF.

This clone was counted between two and nine times. V gene TRBV7-3 combines with J gene TRBJ2-1; 11 nucleotides match TRBD2. CDR3 size: 15 residues. The germline CDR1 and CDR2 sequences are SGHTA and FQGTGA. The junction had 1 base not matched to a gene; V was cut back by 2 bases and J by 4 bases. The CDR3 spells CASSLGLAGYNEQFF. CDR3 nucleotides: TGTGCCAGCAGCTTAGGACTAGCGGGTTACAATGAGCAGTTCTTC.

This clone turned up a few times. The chain recombines TRBV27 with TRBJ1-1; D is undetermined. Trimming took 5 bases from V and 3 from J, leaving 13 bases between them. The V gene's germline CDR1 is MNHEY and CDR2 SMNVEV (reference sequence). The CDR3 totals 14 residues. CDR3 coding DNA: TGTGCCAGCAGTCCCAATTTTGGGGACACTGAAGCTTTCTTT. The encoded protein is CASSPNFGDTEAFF.

The J gene is TRBJ2-5, the V gene TRBV7-3; no firm D call. Trimming cost V 0 bases and J 4 bases, with 12 bases left between them. This CDR3 region has 15 residues. Germline CDR1 and CDR2: SGHTA and FQGTGA. As DNA, the CDR3 is TGTGCCAGCAGCTTAACGGTAACGGTTGGAGAGACCCAGTACTTC. This encodes CASSLTVTVGETQYF.

The rearrangement uses TRBV7-6 and TRBJ2-1; D is unclear. This CDR3 region has 16 residues. Germline CDR1 reads SGHVS; CDR2 reads FNYEAQ. V gave up 0 bases and J gave up 0 bases, with 9 bases separating them. The CDR3 loop reads CASSLAAVSSYNEQFF. The CDR3 coding sequence is TGTGCCAGCAGCTTAGCGGCGGTCAGCTCCTACAATGAGCAGTTCTTC.

The chain recombines TRBV6-5 with TRBJ2-7, with 7 bases matching TRBD2. The germline CDR1 and CDR2 sequences are MNHEY and SVGAGI. V trimming: 1 base; J trimming: 6 bases; junction bases outside the gene matches: 9. CDR3 size: 15 residues. The CDR3 bases are TGTGCCAGCAGTTACTTCGGGGGAGGGTCGGGCGAGCAGTACTTC. Translated, it gives CASSYFGGGSGEQYF.

The genes are TRBV21-1 and TRBJ2-1; the table's TRBD2 call for D was not verified on the DNA. TRBV21-1 is flagged as a pseudogene. CDR3 length: 16 residues. The CDR3 reads CASSKRAGGNYNEQFF. The DNA of the CDR3 is TGTGCCAGCAGCAAAAGGGCGGGAGGGAACTACAATGAGCAGTTCTTC.

The V gene is TRBV6-5, the J gene TRBJ2-5; D remains unclear. Germline assignment: CDR1 MNHEY and CDR2 SVGAGI. This CDR3 spans 13 amino acids. Between the trimmed V and J ends, which lost 3 bases and 0 bases, there was a span of 5 bases. Here the CDR3 reads CASSYGYQETQYF. The CDR3 region has the DNA TGTGCCAGCAGTTATGGTTACCAAGAGACCCAGTACTTC.

The chain uses TRBV27 and TRBJ2-7, with D unclear. CDR3 size: 15 residues. V was pared by 6 bases and J by 6 bases, with 21 bases between. Germline assignment: CDR1 MNHEY and CDR2 SMNVEV (reference sequence). The CDR3 nucleotides read TGTGCCAGCAGAAGACCCTTGGGCGGCCTCTCCGAGCAGTACTTC. This encodes CASRRPLGGLSEQYF.

The chain employs TRBV30 and TRBJ2-3; D tentatively reads TRBD1 or TRBD2 (5 bases each). V lost 8 bases and J 6 bases, leaving 15 bases between the germline ends. Germline V gives CDR1 GTSNPN, CDR2 SVGIG (reference sequence). This CDR3 region has 12 residues. The CDR3 loop reads CATSRGVDTQYF. CDR3 DNA sequence: TGTGCCACCTCTAGGGGAGTTGATACGCAGTATTTT.

V usage is TRBV6-5 and J usage is TRBJ2-3; 9 positions match TRBD2. V was pared by 6 bases and J by 4 bases, with 8 bases of the junction left unmatched. The CDR3 covers 15 residues. Germline CDR1 is MNHEY and CDR2 is SVGAGI. DNA for the CDR3: TGTGCCAGCAGCCATATAGCGGGAGTCCCAGATACGCAGTATTTT. Amino acid sequence: CASSHIAGVPDTQYF.

V is TRBV5-1 and J is TRBJ2-5; D gene uncertain. In germline, CDR1 is SGHRS, CDR2 YFSETQ. The CDR3 totals 13 residues. The ends were cut back, 1 base at V and 2 bases at J, with 6 bases in the middle. The CDR3: CASSLNIQETQYF. CDR3 nucleotides: TGCGCCAGCAGCTTGAACATTCAAGAGACCCAGTACTTC. Full variable domain (outside the CDR3, taken from reference TRBV5-1 and TRBJ2-5): KAGVTQTPRYLIKTRGQQVTLSCSPISGHRSVSWYQQTPGQGLQFLFEYFSETQRNKGNFPGRFSGRQFSNSRSEMNVSTLELGDSALYLCASSLNIQETQYFGPGTRLLVL.

The chain uses TRBV9 and TRBJ2-7; D gene ambiguous. CDR1 and CDR2 from the germline V gene are SGDLS and YYNGEE. This CDR3 has 13 amino acids. V was clipped by 0 bases and J by 3 bases, with 7 bases between them. The CDR3 DNA sequence: TGTGCCAGCAGCGTAGGTATCGGCTACGAGCAGTACTTC. Protein sequence: CASSVGIGYEQYF.

The chain carries TRBV13 and TRBJ2-5; 15 nucleotides align to TRBD2. The V and J ends lost 5 bases and 5 bases, in that order; junction bases with no gene match: 3. CDR1 is PRHDT and CDR2 is FYEKMQ in the germline V gene (reference sequence). The CDR3 consists of 15 residues. Here the CDR3 DNA reads TGTGCCAGCAGCCGGACTAGCGGGGGGGTGGAGACCCAGTACTTC. This translates into CASSRTSGGVETQYF.

This clone was seen a few times. V is TRBV6-1 and J is TRBJ2-7, with D perhaps being TRBD1 or TRBD2 (5 bases each). In germline, CDR1 is MNHNS, CDR2 SASEGT. There are 13 residues in the CDR3. The ends were cut back, 0 bases at V and 8 bases at J, with 11 bases in the middle. CDR3: CASSEARGFQQYF. CDR3 nucleotide sequence: TGTGCCAGCAGTGAAGCGAGGGGATTTCAGCAGTACTTC.